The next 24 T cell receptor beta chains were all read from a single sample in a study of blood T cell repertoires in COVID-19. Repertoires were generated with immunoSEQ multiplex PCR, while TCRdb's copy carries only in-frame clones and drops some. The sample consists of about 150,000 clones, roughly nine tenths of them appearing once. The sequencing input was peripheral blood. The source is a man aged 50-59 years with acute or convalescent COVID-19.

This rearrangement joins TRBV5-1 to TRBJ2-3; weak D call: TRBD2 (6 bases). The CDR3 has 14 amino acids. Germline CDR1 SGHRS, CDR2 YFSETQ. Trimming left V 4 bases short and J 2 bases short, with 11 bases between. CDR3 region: CASSPGDNTDTQYF. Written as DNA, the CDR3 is TGCGCCAGCAGCCCGGGAGATAACACAGATACGCAGTATTTT.

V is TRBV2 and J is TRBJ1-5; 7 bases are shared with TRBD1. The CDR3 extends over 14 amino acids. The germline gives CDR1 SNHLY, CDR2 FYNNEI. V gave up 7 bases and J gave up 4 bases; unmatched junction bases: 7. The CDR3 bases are TGTGCCAGCATCCAAGACAGGGCTAATCAGCCCCAGCATTTT. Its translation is CASIQDRANQPQHF.

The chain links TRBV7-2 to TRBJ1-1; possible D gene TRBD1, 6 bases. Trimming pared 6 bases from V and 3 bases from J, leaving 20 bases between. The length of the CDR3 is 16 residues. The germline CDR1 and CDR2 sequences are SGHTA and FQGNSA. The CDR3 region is CASRRDGGRGDTEAFF. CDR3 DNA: TGTGCCAGCAGACGAGACGGAGGCAGGGGCGACACTGAAGCTTTCTTT.

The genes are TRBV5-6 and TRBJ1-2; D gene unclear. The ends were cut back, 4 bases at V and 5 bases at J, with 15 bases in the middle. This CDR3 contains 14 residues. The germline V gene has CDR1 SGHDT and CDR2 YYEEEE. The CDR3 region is CASSPGVPLYGYTF. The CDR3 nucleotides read TGTGCCAGCAGCCCCGGGGTACCCCTGTATGGCTACACCTTC.

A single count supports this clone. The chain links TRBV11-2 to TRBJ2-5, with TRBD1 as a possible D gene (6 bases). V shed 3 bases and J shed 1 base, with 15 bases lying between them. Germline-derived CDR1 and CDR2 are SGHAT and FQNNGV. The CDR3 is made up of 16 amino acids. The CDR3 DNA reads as TGTGCCAGCAGCTTCTGGGCAGGGGACCTCCAAGAGACCCAGTACTTC. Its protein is CASSFWAGDLQETQYF.

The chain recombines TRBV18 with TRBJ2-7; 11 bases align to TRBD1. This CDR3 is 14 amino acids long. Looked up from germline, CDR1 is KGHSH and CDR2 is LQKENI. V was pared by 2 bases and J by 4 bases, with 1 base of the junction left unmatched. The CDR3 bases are TGTGCCAGCTCACCAGGGACAGGGGGTTACGAGCAGTACGTC. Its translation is CASSPGTGGYEQYV.

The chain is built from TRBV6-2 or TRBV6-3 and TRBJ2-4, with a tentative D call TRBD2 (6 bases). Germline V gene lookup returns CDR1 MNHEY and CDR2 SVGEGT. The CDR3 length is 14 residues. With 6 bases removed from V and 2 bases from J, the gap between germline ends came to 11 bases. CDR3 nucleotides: TGTGCCAGCAGCACGGCGGGACCCAAAAACATTCAGTACTTC. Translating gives CASSTAGPKNIQYF.

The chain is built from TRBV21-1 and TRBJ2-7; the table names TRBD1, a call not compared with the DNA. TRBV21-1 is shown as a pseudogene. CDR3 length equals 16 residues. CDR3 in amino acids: CASRGAGTGGTYEQYV. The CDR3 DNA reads TGTGCCAGCAGGGGCGCCGGGACAGGGGGCACCTACGAGCAGTACGTC.

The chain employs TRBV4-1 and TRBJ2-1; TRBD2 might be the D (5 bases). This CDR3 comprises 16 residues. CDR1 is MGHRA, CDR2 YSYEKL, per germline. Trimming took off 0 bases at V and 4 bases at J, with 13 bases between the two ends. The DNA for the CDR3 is TGCGCCAGCAGCCAAGATTGGAACAGACTATACAATGAGCAGTTCTTC. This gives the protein CASSQDWNRLYNEQFF.

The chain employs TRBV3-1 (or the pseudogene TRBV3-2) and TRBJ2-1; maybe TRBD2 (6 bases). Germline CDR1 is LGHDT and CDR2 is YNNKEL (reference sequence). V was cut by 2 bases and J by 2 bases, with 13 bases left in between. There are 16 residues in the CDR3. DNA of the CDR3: TGTGCCAGCAGCCAATCTCCGGGACTCACCTACAATGAGCAGTTCTTC. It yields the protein CASSQSPGLTYNEQFF.

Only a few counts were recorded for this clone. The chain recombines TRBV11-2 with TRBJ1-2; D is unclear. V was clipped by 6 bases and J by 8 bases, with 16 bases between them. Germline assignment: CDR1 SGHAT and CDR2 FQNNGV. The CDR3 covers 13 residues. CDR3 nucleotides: TGTGCCAGCAGGCTTCTCAAGCGAACCGGCTACACCTTC. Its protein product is CASRLLKRTGYTF.

Here the CDR3 DNA reads TGCGCCAGCAGCTTGTCGGGACAGGGGGCCCAAGAGACCCAGTACTTC. As protein: CASSLSGQGAQETQYF. J is TRBJ2-5 and V is TRBV5-1, with 12 nucleotides matching TRBD1. Per germline, CDR1 SGHRS and CDR2 YFSETQ. The CDR3 runs to 16 residues. V lost 1 base to trimming and J lost 1 base; unmatched junction nucleotides: 2.

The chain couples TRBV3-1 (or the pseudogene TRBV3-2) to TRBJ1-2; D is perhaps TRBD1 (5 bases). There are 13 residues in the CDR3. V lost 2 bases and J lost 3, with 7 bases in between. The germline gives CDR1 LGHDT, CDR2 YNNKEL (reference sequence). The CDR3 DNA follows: TGTGCCAGCAGCCAAAGGGGCTACTATGGCTACACCTTC. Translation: CASSQRGYYGYTF.

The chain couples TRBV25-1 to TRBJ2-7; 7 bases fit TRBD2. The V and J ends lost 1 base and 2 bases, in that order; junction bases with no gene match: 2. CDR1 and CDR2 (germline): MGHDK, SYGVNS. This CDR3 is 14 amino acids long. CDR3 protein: CASSEWGGTYEQYF. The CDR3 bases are TGTGCCAGCAGTGAATGGGGGGGAACCTACGAGCAGTACTTC.

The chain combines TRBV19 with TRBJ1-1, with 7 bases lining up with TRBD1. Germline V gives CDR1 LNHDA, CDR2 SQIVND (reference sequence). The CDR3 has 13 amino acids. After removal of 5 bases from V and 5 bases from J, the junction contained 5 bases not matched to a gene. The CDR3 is CASSADRETEAFF. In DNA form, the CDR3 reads TGTGCCAGTAGTGCTGACAGGGAGACTGAAGCTTTCTTT.

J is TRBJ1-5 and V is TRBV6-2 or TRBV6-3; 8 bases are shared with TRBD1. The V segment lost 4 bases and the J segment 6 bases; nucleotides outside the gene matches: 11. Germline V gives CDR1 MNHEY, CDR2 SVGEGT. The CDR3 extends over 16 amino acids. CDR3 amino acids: CASSFKGQGGGQPQHF. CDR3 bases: TGTGCCAGCAGTTTCAAAGGACAGGGCGGGGGTCAGCCCCAGCATTTT.

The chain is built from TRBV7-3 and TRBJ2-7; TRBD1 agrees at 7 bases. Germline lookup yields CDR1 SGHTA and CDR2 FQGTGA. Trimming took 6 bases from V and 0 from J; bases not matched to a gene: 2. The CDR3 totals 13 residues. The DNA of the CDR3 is TGTGCCAGCAGAAACAGGGGCTCCTACGAGCAGTACGTC. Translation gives CASRNRGSYEQYV.

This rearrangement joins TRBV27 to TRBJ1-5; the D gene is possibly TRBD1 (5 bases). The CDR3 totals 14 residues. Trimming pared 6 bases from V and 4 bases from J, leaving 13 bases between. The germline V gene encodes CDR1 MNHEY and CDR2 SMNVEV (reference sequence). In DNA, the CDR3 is TGTGCCAGCAGCCGGGGGGGGGTAAATCAGCCCCAGCATTTT. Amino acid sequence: CASSRGGVNQPQHF.

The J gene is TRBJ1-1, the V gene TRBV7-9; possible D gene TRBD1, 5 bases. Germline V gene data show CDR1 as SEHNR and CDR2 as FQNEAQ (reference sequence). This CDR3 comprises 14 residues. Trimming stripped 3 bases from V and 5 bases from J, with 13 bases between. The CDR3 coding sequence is TGTGCCAGCAGCTTTATGGGGGGAGCAACTGAAGCTTTCTTT. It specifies CASSFMGGATEAFF. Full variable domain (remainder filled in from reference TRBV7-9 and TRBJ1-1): DTGVSQNPRHKITKRGQNVTFRCDPISEHNRLYWYRQTLGQGPEFLTYFQNEAQLEKSRLLSDRFSAERPKGSFSTLEIQRTEQGDSAMYLCASSFMGGATEAFFGQGTRLTVV.

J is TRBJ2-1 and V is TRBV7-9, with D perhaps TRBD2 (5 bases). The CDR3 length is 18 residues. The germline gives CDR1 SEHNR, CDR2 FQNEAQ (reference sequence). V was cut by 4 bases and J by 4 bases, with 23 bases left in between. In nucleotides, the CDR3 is TGTGCCAGCAGCTCCCGCCGGGGTAGCGAGCCTAAATACAATGAGCAGTTCTTC. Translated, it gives CASSSRRGSEPKYNEQFF.

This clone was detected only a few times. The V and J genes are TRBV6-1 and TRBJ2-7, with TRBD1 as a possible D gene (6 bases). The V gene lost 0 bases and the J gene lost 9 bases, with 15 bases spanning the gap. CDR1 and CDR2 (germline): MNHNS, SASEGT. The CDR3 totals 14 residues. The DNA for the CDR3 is TGTGCCAGCAGTGAAGCGGGGGCAAACGGTCGGCAGTACGTC. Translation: CASSEAGANGRQYV.

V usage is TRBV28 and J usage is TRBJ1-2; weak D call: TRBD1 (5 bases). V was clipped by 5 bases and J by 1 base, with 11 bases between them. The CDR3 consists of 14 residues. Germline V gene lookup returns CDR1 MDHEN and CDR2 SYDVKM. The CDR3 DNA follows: TGTGCCAGCAGTGAACCCAGGGTTAACTATGGCTACACCTTC. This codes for CASSEPRVNYGYTF.

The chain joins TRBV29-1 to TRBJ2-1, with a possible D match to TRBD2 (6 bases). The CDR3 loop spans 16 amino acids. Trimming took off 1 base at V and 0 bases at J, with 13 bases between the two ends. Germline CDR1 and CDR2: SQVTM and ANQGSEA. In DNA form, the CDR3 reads TGCAGCGTTGAAGGAGGGGCGGGGCTCTCCTACAATGAGCAGTTCTTC. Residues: CSVEGGAGLSYNEQFF.

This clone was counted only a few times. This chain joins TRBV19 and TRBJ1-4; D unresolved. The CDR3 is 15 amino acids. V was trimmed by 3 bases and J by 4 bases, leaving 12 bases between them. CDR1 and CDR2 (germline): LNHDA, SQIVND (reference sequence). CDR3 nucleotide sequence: TGTGCCAGTAGTATGGATGGGGAGCTTAATGAAAAACTGTTTTTT. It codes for CASSMDGELNEKLFF.